The clone carrying this T cell receptor (beta chain) has only one observation. This entry comes from a study of blood T cell repertoires in COVID-19. Study-wide background: Researchers got acute and convalescent COVID-19 samples from the United States, Italy and Spain.

Adults between about 18 and 95 years of age took part from some 25 US areas. Recovered status in Cohort 3 required two negative PCRs, clearance, or symptom resolution. Sequenced by immunoSEQ multiplex PCR; TCRdb stores in-frame clones only, minus some. The sample contains around 240,000 clones, about 84% of which appear only once. This sequence originates from a woman between 50 and 59 years old who had recovered from COVID-19. Material: PBMCs or T cells enriched from blood (not recorded which).

This chain's CDR3 is CASGSYNSPLHF. CDR3 nucleotide sequence: TGTGCCAGCGGCAGCTATAATTCACCCCTCCACTTT. The chain employs TRBV25-1 and TRBJ1-6; D unclear. CDR1 MGHDK and CDR2 SYGVNS come from the germline V gene. This CDR3 region has 12 residues. V lost 8 bases to trimming and J lost 3 bases, with 5 bases between them.